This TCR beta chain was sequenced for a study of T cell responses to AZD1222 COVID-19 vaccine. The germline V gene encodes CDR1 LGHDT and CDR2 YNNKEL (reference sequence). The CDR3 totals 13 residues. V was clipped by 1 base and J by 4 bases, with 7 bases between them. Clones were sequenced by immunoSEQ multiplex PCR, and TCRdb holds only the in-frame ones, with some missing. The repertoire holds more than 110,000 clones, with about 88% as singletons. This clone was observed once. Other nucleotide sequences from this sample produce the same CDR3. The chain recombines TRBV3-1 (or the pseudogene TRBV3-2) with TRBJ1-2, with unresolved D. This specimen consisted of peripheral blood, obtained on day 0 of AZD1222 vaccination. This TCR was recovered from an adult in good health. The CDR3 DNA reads TGTGCCAGCAGCCAAGGGCCCTTCTATGGCTACACCTTC. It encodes CASSQGPFYGYTF.